This T cell receptor beta chain was observed in a study of CD8 T cells in Susac syndrome. CD8+ and CD4+ blood T cells underwent TCR beta sequencing. RNA amounts of about 0.45 to 1 ug underwent reverse transcription with random hexamers. TCRdb used MiXCR to reprocess the immunoSEQ multiplex PCR reads, holding one entry per CDR3 protein. The repertoire holds around 130,000 distinct CDR3 sequences, with over 95% as singletons. CDR3 length: 13 residues. CDR1 SQVTM and CDR2 ANQGSEA come from the germline V gene. Deletions cut 5 bases from V and 0 bases from J, with 10 bases between. The receptor was isolated from a human donor with Susac syndrome. V is TRBV29-1 and J is TRBJ1-1; D not certain. Sequencing was carried out using CD4+ T cells from PBMCs. CDR3 amino acids: CSVYMVMNTEAFF. The DNA of the CDR3 is TGCAGCGTTTACATGGTCATGAACACTGAAGCTTTCTTT.